Presented here are 22 T cell receptor beta chains from one specimen sequenced in a study of blood T cells in healthy people across ages. Primed by a sample-barcoded 5' primer and a J-beta primer mix, a second PCR proceeded for roughly 6 to 12 cycles. Each CDR3 protein is one row after TCRdb ran MiXCR on the 5' RACE reads. The sample shows around 750,000 distinct CDR3 sequences, about 55% of them seen only once. Sequencing input: blood. All receptors come from an elderly man in good health.

This clonotype occurred a few times. The chain uses TRBV20-1 and TRBJ2-7; 7 bases map to TRBD2. The CDR3 totals 15 residues. The junction had 13 bases not matched to a gene; V was cut back by 3 bases and J by 5 bases. In germline, CDR1 is DFQATT, CDR2 SNEGSKA (reference sequence). CDR3 in amino acids: CSASVGGPSGHEQYF. Here the CDR3 DNA reads TGCAGTGCTAGCGTGGGAGGGCCCTCGGGCCACGAGCAGTACTTC.

The rearrangement links TRBV6-1 to TRBJ2-4; TRBD1 or TRBD2 may be the D gene (5 bases each). The last part of the DNA fits TRBJ2-7 better; the J call may be wrong. Germline CDR1 and CDR2: MNHNS and SASEGT. CDR3 length equals 12 residues. The CDR3 nucleotides read TGTGCCAGTCGGGACGGAGCTAGCGAGCAGTACTTC. It yields the protein CASRDGASEQYF.

This sequence joins TRBV20-1 and TRBJ2-3, with D uncertain. The CDR3 extends over 13 amino acids. Trimming took off 3 bases at V and 2 bases at J, with 9 bases between the two ends. The germline V gene has CDR1 DFQATT and CDR2 SNEGSKA (reference sequence). CDR3 sequence: CSASSPFTDTQYF. The CDR3 nucleotides are TGCAGTGCTAGTTCGCCGTTCACAGATACGCAGTATTTT.

The rearrangement links TRBV29-1 to TRBJ1-1, with a weak D call TRBD1 (5 bases). The CDR3 consists of 12 residues. Per the germline V gene, CDR1 is SQVTM and CDR2 is ANQGSEA. V lost 3 bases and J lost 10, with 15 bases in between. The CDR3 coding sequence is TGCAGCGTTGATGGGGCAGATAATAGAGCTTTCTTT. Translated: CSVDGADNRAFF.

V and J are TRBV29-1 and TRBJ2-1; 7 bases fit TRBD2. This CDR3 has 14 amino acids. The junction had 2 bases not matched to a gene; V was cut back by 3 bases and J by 0 bases. Germline lookup yields CDR1 SQVTM and CDR2 ANQGSEA. CDR3 region: CSVEGGPSYNEQFF. Here the CDR3 DNA reads TGCAGCGTTGAGGGAGGGCCCTCCTACAATGAGCAGTTCTTC.

This chain connects TRBV9 to TRBJ1-1; D is ambiguous. The CDR3 spans 13 residues. Per the germline V gene, CDR1 is SGDLS and CDR2 is YYNGEE. V was shortened by 3 bases and J by 0 bases, with 6 bases between the two germline ends. CDR3 nucleotides: TGTGCCAGCAGCGCCCGAATGAACACTGAAGCTTTCTTT. It encodes CASSARMNTEAFF.

This clonotype was observed a handful of times. Here the CDR3 reads CASSPPGATGELFF. The DNA for the CDR3 is TGTGCCAGCAGCCCTCCCGGGGCCACCGGGGAGCTGTTTTTT. This chain links TRBV7-3 with TRBJ2-2; possibly TRBD1 or TRBD2 for D (5 bases each). The V gene lost 5 bases and the J gene lost 4 bases, with 11 bases spanning the gap. Looked up from germline, CDR1 is SGHTA and CDR2 is FQGTGA. CDR3 length: 14 residues.

The chain carries TRBV20-1 and TRBJ1-1; weak D call: TRBD1 (5 bases). CDR3 size: 15 residues. Trimming took 6 bases from V and 1 from J, leaving 18 bases between them. Germline lookup yields CDR1 DFQATT and CDR2 SNEGSKA (reference sequence). The CDR3 loop reads CSAEPVEGSNTEAFF. The CDR3, as DNA: TGCAGTGCCGAACCGGTAGAGGGGTCGAACACTGAAGCTTTCTTT.

The rearrangement uses TRBV12-5 and TRBJ2-2; 7 bases are a match to TRBD2. V lost 5 bases and J lost 1; bases outside the gene matches: 4. Germline lookup yields CDR1 LGHNT and CDR2 FRNRAP. The CDR3 is 15 amino acids. The CDR3 nucleotides are TGTGCTAGTGGTCACCCTAGCGGGAACACCGGGGAGCTGTTTTTT. This encodes CASGHPSGNTGELFF.

Of note for this clonotype: A single base separates this from a much larger clone, so it may be a read error. V usage is TRBV3-1 and J usage is TRBJ2-5; the D gene is possibly TRBD1 (6 bases). This CDR3 is built from 14 residues. From germline, CDR1 is LGHDT and CDR2 YNNKEL (reference sequence). The CDR3 coding sequence is TGTGCCAGCAGCCCCCATGGGGGCCAAGAGACCCGGTACTTC. This gives the protein CASSPHGGQETRYF.

The chain couples TRBV28 to TRBJ2-7, with a tentative D call TRBD2 (6 bases). This CDR3 spans 14 amino acids. Germline CDR1 MDHEN, CDR2 SYDVKM. V dropped 7 bases and J dropped 3 bases, with 16 bases sitting between them. CDR3 amino acids: CASTTIAENYEQYF. The CDR3 DNA sequence: TGTGCCAGCACTACGATAGCGGAGAACTACGAGCAGTACTTC. Based on the CDR3 plus reference TRBV28 and TRBJ2-7, the full variable domain is DVKVTQSSRYLVKRTGEKVFLECVQDMDHENMFWYRQDPGLGLRLIYFSYDVKMKEKGDIPEGYSVSREKKERFSLILESASTNQTSMYLCASTTIAENYEQYFGPGTRLTVT.

Only a few counts were recorded for this clonotype. The V and J genes are TRBV9 and TRBJ2-7; TRBD2 aligns across 7 bases. CDR1 is SGDLS and CDR2 is YYNGEE in the germline V gene. V was clipped by 4 bases and J by 2 bases; unmatched bases: 9. The CDR3 spans 15 residues. CDR3 region: CASSLGASGTYEQYF. In nucleotides, the CDR3 is TGTGCCAGCAGCTTGGGAGCTAGCGGAACCTACGAGCAGTACTTC.

This clonotype was counted a single time. V usage is TRBV27 and J usage is TRBJ2-5; a weak D match, TRBD1 (6 bases). CDR1 MNHEY and CDR2 SMNVEV come from the germline V gene (reference sequence). Between the trimmed V and J ends, which lost 8 bases and 5 bases, there was a span of 18 bases. This CDR3 region has 14 residues. Written as DNA, the CDR3 is TGTGCCAGCTCTCCAGGGGACCGGTGGGAGACCCAGTACTTC. The encoded protein is CASSPGDRWETQYF.

This clonotype was counted between two and nine times. Being one base from a much bigger clone, this may be a read error. The chain has TRBV10-3 and TRBJ2-5; TRBD2 might be the D (5 bases). This CDR3 has 13 amino acids. The germline V gene encodes CDR1 ENHRY and CDR2 SYGVKD. The V and J ends lost 6 bases and 2 bases respectively, with 10 bases between them. Here the CDR3 reads CAISRRDQETQYF. CDR3 coding DNA: TGTGCCATCAGCCGCCGGGATCAAGAGACCCAGTACTTC.

The chain employs TRBV3-1 and TRBJ2-3, with TRBD2 as a possible D gene (5 bases). Trimming shortened V by 11 bases and J by 14 bases, and 29 bases separated the two germline ends. Germline CDR1 and CDR2: LGHDT and YNNKEL (reference sequence). CDR3 length: 14 residues. In DNA, the CDR3 is TGTGCCGCCTCCACCCGGGGAGCCCACAGATACGCGTATTTT. Translation: CAASTRGAHRYAYF.

The J gene is TRBJ2-5, the V gene TRBV6-5, with 9 nucleotides matching TRBD1. The J segment lost 5 bases and the V segment lost 7 bases, leaving 8 bases of the junction unmatched. The CDR3 extends over 14 amino acids. The germline V gene has CDR1 MNHEY and CDR2 SVGAGI. CDR3 protein: CASTYGQGYETQYF. CDR3 nucleotides: TGTGCCAGCACCTACGGACAGGGGTATGAGACCCAGTACTTC.

V usage is TRBV29-1 and J usage is TRBJ1-1; tentative D call: TRBD1 (6 bases). Germline assignment: CDR1 SQVTM and CDR2 ANQGSEA. With 3 bases removed from V and 10 bases from J, the gap between germline ends came to 12 bases. The length of the CDR3 is 11 residues. The chain's CDR3 is CSVEGAGLAFF. CDR3 DNA: TGCAGCGTTGAGGGGGCAGGGCTAGCTTTCTTT.

The chain recombines TRBV7-3 with TRBJ2-1, with 12 bases aligning to TRBD2. V lost 8 bases, J lost 3 bases, and 17 bases stayed unmatched. Germline V lookup: CDR1 SGHTA, CDR2 FQGTGA. This CDR3 is 19 amino acids long. CDR3 DNA: TGTGCCAGCGGCGGACTAGCGGGATTCGACGCGCCACGCTACAATGAGCAGTTCTTC. Its protein is CASGGLAGFDAPRYNEQFF. Full variable domain (remainder filled in from reference TRBV7-3 and TRBJ2-1): GAGVSQTPSNKVTEKGKYVELRCDPISGHTALYWYRQSLGQGPEFLIYFQGTGAADDSGLPNDRFFAVRPEGSVSTLKIQRTERGDSAVYLCASGGLAGFDAPRYNEQFFGPGTRLTVL.

The chain has TRBV4-1 and TRBJ2-1; D may be TRBD1 (6 bases). The CDR3 sequence is 18 residues long. Germline CDR1 MGHRA, CDR2 YSYEKL. Trimming cost V 5 bases and J 0 bases, with 20 bases left between them. The CDR3 is CASSSRGGTPSSYNEQFF. CDR3 coding DNA: TGCGCCAGCAGCTCCCGAGGGGGAACACCGAGCTCCTACAATGAGCAGTTCTTC.

The chain is built from TRBV13 and TRBJ2-7; TRBD1 matches 10 bases. From germline, CDR1 is PRHDT and CDR2 FYEKMQ (reference sequence). The CDR3 spans 15 residues. J was trimmed by 3 bases and V by 5 bases; bases with no gene match: 7. The CDR3 DNA sequence: TGTGCCAGCAGCCAGGGACAGGGGAGCGGCTACGAGCAGTACTTC. Protein sequence: CASSQGQGSGYEQYF. The entire variable domain, with the rest obtained from reference TRBV13 and TRBJ2-7, is as follows: AAGVIQSPRHLIKEKRETATLKCYPIPRHDTVYWYQQGPGQDPQFLISFYEKMQSDKGSIPDRFSAQQFSDYHSELNMSSLELGDSALYFCASSQGQGSGYEQYFGPGTRLTVT.

This clonotype was picked up one time. The gene calls are TRBV25-1 and TRBJ2-1, with D tentatively TRBD2 (6 bases). This CDR3 contains 12 residues. V was pared by 2 bases and J by 12 bases, with 11 bases between. Looked up from germline, CDR1 is MGHDK and CDR2 is SYGVNS. The DNA of the CDR3 is TGTGCCAGCAGTGAACCTAGCGAAGGGCAGTTCTTC. It codes for CASSEPSEGQFF.

This clonotype has a handful of counts. V and J are TRBV5-1 and TRBJ2-1; D gene ambiguous. The J call may not be correct, given that the DNA end is closer to TRBJ2-7. This CDR3 spans 15 amino acids. Per the germline V gene, CDR1 is SGHRS and CDR2 is YFSETQ. The CDR3 spells CASSPGFGIYNEQYF. The CDR3 region has the DNA TGCGCCAGCAGTCCAGGCTTTGGGATTTACAATGAGCAGTACTTC.